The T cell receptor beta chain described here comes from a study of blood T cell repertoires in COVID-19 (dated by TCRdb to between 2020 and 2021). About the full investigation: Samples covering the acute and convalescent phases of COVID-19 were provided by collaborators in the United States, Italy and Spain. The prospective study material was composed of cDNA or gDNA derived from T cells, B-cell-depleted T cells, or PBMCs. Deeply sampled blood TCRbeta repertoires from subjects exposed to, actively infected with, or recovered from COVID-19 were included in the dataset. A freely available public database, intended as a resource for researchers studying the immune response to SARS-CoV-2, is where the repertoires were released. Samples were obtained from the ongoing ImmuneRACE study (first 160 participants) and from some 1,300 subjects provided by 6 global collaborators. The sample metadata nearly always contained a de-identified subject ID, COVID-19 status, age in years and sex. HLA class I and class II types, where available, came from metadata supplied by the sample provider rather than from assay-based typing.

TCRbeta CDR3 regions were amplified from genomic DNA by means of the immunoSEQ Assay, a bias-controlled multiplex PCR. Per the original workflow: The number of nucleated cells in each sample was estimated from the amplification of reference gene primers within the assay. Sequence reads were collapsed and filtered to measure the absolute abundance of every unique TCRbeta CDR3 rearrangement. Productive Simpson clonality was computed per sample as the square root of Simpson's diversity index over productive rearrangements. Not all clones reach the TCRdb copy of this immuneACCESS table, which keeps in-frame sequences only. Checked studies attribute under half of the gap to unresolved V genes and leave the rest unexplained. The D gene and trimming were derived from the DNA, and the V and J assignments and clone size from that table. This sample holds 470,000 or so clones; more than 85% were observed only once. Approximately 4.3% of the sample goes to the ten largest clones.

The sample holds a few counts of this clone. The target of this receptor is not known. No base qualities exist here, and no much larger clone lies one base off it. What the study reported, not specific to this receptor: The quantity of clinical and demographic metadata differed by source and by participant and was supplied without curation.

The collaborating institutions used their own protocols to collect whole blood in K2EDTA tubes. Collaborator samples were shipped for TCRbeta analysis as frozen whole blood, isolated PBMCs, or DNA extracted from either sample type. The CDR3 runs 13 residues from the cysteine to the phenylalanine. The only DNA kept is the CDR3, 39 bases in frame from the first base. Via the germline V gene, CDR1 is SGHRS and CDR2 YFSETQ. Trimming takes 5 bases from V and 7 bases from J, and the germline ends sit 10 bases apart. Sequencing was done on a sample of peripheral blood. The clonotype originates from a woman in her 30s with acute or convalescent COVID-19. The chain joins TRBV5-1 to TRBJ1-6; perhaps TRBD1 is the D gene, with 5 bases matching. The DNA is TGCGCCAGCAGTCCTACAGGAAATTCACCCCTCCACTTT. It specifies CASSPTGNSPLHF.